The clone carrying this TCR beta chain was counted a single time. The antigen is unknown. Since a much larger clone is just one base distant, this may be a read error. Germline CDR1 and CDR2: SGHRS and YFSETQ. This CDR3 region has 14 residues. This specimen comes from a study of tumor-infiltrating lymphocytes in primary liver carcinoma. Study as a whole: The tumors, T1-T3 N0M0 lesions, were 4.2 to 10 cm across. The study's findings and limits: Tumor region pairs overlapped more than did tumor-adjacent and tumor-blood pairs.

TCR beta cDNA was reverse-transcribed from roughly 0.45 ug of total RNA. The reaction used a constant-region primer and ProtoScript II reverse transcriptase. Three nested multiplex PCR rounds of slightly modified ARM-PCR generated TCR beta libraries. The two initial PCR rounds, about 9 cycles each, used TRBV1-TRBV30 forward and C-beta reverse primers. TCRdb redid the calling of the multiplex PCR reads with MiXCR, one entry per CDR3 protein. The table shows around 88,000 distinct CDR3 sequences, with approximately 68% occurring only once. Investigators took RNA and DNA out together from 20-30 mg of unsorted bulk tissue. Those sampled were patients whose primary liver carcinoma was treated by surgical resection.

The origin of this receptor is a man aged 35-49 years with primary liver carcinoma and hepatitis B virus infection. This rearrangement joins TRBV5-1 to TRBJ1-6; TRBD1 aligns across 9 bases. The specimen sequenced was tumor-adjacent normal liver tissue. As DNA, the CDR3 is TGCGCCAGCAGCTTAAGGACAGGGGTCTCACGCCTCCACTTT. This translates into CASSLRTGVSRLHF.